This T cell receptor (beta chain) was found in a study of beta chain features in type 1 diabetes. This clone showed up just once. Antigen: not known. Study-level results: Researchers report that Type 1 diabetes patients had moderately but significantly shorter TCRB CDR3s across all four CD4+ subsets.

The whole isolated RNA underwent reverse transcription, so sequencing captured expressed TCRB transcripts. Using immunoSEQ multiplex PCR, the repertoire was profiled, and TCRdb retains in-frame clones only, with some absent. The data show some 63,000 clones, around three fifths seen once. A single heparinised draw of roughly 100 mL on average was taken per donor. CD45RO/CCR7/CD25/CD127/CD95/CD27 sorting isolated CD4+ naive, central memory, regulatory and stem cell-like memory cells. This clonotype originated in a woman between 18 and 29 years old in good health. The specimen sequenced was Tregs from blood.

This CDR3 reads CASGDRISTDTQYF. The CDR3 DNA is TGCGCCAGCGGGGACAGGATTAGCACAGATACGCAGTATTTT. V gene TRBV5-1 combines with J gene TRBJ2-3; 8 nucleotides match TRBD1. Per the germline V gene, CDR1 is SGHRS and CDR2 is YFSETQ. V gave up 7 bases and J gave up 0 bases; unmatched junction bases: 4. The CDR3 runs to 14 residues. Together with reference TRBV5-1 and TRBJ2-3, the CDR3 gives the full variable domain: KAGVTQTPRYLIKTRGQQVTLSCSPISGHRSVSWYQQTPGQGLQFLFEYFSETQRNKGNFPGRFSGRQFSNSRSEMNVSTLELGDSALYLCASGDRISTDTQYFGPGTRLTVL.